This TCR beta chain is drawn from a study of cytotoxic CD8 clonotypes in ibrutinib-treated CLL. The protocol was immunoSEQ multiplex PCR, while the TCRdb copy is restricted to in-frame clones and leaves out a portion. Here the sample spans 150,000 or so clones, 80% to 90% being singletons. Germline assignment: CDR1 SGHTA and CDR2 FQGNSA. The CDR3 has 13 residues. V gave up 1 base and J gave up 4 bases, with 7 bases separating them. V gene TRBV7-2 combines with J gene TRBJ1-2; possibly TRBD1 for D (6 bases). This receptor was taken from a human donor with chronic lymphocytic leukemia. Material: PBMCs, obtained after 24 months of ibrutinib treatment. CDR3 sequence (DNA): TGTGCCAGCAGCTTAGGGGGGGCCTATGGCTACACCTTC. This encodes CASSLGGAYGYTF.